Listed below are T cell receptor beta chains from one sample, sequenced in a study of type 1 regulatory T cells. MiXCR, applied by TCRdb to the reads, yields one record per CDR3 protein. The sample yields 60,000 to 80,000 distinct CDR3 sequences, about 60% seen once. For these receptors, no antigen is known. Source material: cultured T cells, either the whole culture or a sorted T cell fraction (not recorded which). These receptors originate from a human donor in good health. Both conserved end residues are part of each CDR3. A D gene is named only where the DNA matches it firmly. The size field is filled for only some rows; it gives once, few, many or a size class.

v_gene,abundance,d_gene,CDR3aa
TRBV7-6,.,.,CASSLGSLSNQPQHF
TRBV7-2,.,.,CASSQSRNSAYEQYF
TRBV27,.,.,CASSPQIFSYNEQFF
TRBV19,.,TRBD2,CASSGRGLAGVSETQYF
TRBV7-2,.,.,CASSRPGPQGTGELFF
TRBV7-3,.,TRBD2,CASSLKTSGRRDTQYF
TRBV20-1,.,.,CSAPKQGVEQEQFF
TRBV6-2/TRBV6-3,.,TRBD2,CASNPRVGGSNGEQFF
TRBV5-4,.,TRBD1,CASSLGTGKSKNIQYF
TRBV7-9,.,.,CASSSGLSGEQFF
TRBV20-1,.,TRBD2,CSALTSGNTDTQYF
TRBV12-3/TRBV12-4,large,.,CASRIAGPNTEAFF
TRBV20-1,.,.,CSAGGLSSGVEQFF
TRBV29-1,.,.,CSVEGETGELFF
TRBV5-1,.,TRBD1,CASSLGPGQGNEKLFF
TRBV5-1,.,.,CASSLGTGPPLFYGYTF
TRBV2,.,TRBD1,CASRADRGANQPQHF
TRBV6-2/TRBV6-3,few,.,CASRTDSNQPQHF
TRBV6-2/TRBV6-3,.,.,CATHGQSTGYTF
TRBV12-3/TRBV12-4,few,.,CASLTGQGGNIQYF
TRBV10-3,.,.,CAITHAWGVAEAFF
TRBV29-1,.,TRBD1,CSVDADRAGYGYTF
TRBV20-1,many,.,CSANDWQAPYEQYF